This T cell receptor (beta chain) stems from a study of siplizumab effects on memory and regulatory T cells. In regard to this clone: Antigen specificity is unknown.

Method: immunoSEQ multiplex PCR; TCRdb's copy keeps in-frame clones and lacks some. Among roughly 93,000 clones listed, 90% to 95% were seen once. Germline CDR1 is SGHNT and CDR2 is YENEEA. This CDR3 spans 18 amino acids. After removal of 5 bases from V and 4 bases from J, the junction contained 10 bases not matched to a gene. Regarding the study as a whole: In unstimulated cells, naive T cells appeared more diverse than memory T cells and seemed major alloresponse contributors.

The clonotype originates from a human donor in good health. The chain couples TRBV11-3 to TRBJ2-3; 15 nucleotides align to TRBD2. Sequencing was performed on non-Treg CD4+ T cells sorted from blood. The CDR3 DNA reads TGTGCCAGCAGCCACCGGACTAGCGGGAGGGCCGGGGCAGATACGCAGTATTTT. Protein sequence: CASSHRTSGRAGADTQYF.